A selection of T cell receptor beta chains follows, all from one sample in a study of CD8 T cells in ankylosing spondylitis. TCRdb re-analysed the 5' RACE reads in MiXCR, keeping a single row per CDR3 protein. This table holds some 40,000 distinct CDR3 sequences, over 2.5% found once. The material sequenced was blood, either unsorted or a sorted T cell fraction (not recorded which). All receptors derive from a male donor with ankylosing spondylitis or in good health (not recorded which). Each CDR3 is given with its conserved first and last residue. Fields, in order: clone size, V gene, D gene, J gene, CDR3 protein, CDR3 DNA. A D gene is named only where the DNA matches it firmly. Rows give clone size only sometimes, using once, few, many, or a class for an expanded clone.

clone size: many
V gene: TRBV9
D gene: TRBD1
J gene: TRBJ2-3
CDR3 protein: CASSTRTGADTQYF
CDR3 DNA: TGTGCCAGCAGCACCCGGACAGGGGCGGATACGCAGTATTTT

clone size: many
V gene: TRBV9
D gene: -
J gene: TRBJ2-2
CDR3 protein: CASSVVGGRGELFF
CDR3 DNA: TGTGCCAGCAGCGTAGTTGGTGGGCGCGGGGAGCTGTTTTTT

clone size: many
V gene: TRBV9
D gene: -
J gene: TRBJ2-2
CDR3 protein: CASSVALRTPVNTGELFF
CDR3 DNA: TGTGCCAGCAGCGTAGCCTTGAGGACACCGGTGAACACCGGGGAGCTGTTTTTT

clone size: many
V gene: TRBV9
D gene: TRBD2
J gene: TRBJ2-3
CDR3 protein: CASSGPSGSRGDTQYF
CDR3 DNA: TGTGCCAGCAGCGGGCCTAGCGGGAGTAGGGGGGATACGCAGTATTTT

clone size: medium-sized
V gene: TRBV9
D gene: -
J gene: TRBJ2-5
CDR3 protein: CASSPPMFETQYF
CDR3 DNA: TGTGCCAGCAGCCCCCCGATGTTCGAGACCCAGTACTTC

clone size: many
V gene: TRBV9
D gene: -
J gene: TRBJ2-2
CDR3 protein: CASSTRAGNTGELFF
CDR3 DNA: TGTGCCAGCAGCACCAGGGCGGGGAACACCGGGGAGCTGTTTTTT

clone size: many
V gene: TRBV9
D gene: -
J gene: TRBJ2-1
CDR3 protein: CASSGAGYPYNEQFF
CDR3 DNA: TGTGCCAGCAGCGGTGCGGGGTACCCCTACAATGAGCAGTTCTTC

clone size: many
V gene: TRBV9
D gene: -
J gene: TRBJ2-2
CDR3 protein: CASSKAANTGELFF
CDR3 DNA: TGTGCCAGCAGCAAGGCAGCCAACACCGGGGAGCTGTTTTTT

clone size: many
V gene: TRBV9
D gene: -
J gene: TRBJ1-2
CDR3 protein: CASSVATGLNYGYTF
CDR3 DNA: TGTGCCAGCAGCGTAGCTACGGGACTGAACTATGGCTACACCTTC

clone size: many
V gene: TRBV9
D gene: TRBD2
J gene: TRBJ2-2
CDR3 protein: CASSSSPSGRNTGELFF
CDR3 DNA: TGTGCCAGCAGCAGTAGCCCTAGCGGGAGGAACACCGGGGAGCTGTTTTTT

clone size: many
V gene: TRBV9
D gene: -
J gene: TRBJ2-1
CDR3 protein: CASSSGPRPYNEQFF
CDR3 DNA: TGTGCCAGCAGCTCGGGACCCAGACCTTACAATGAGCAGTTCTTC

clone size: many
V gene: TRBV9
D gene: TRBD1
J gene: TRBJ1-1
CDR3 protein: CASSAVTGGGEAFF
CDR3 DNA: TGTGCCAGCAGCGCCGTTACAGGGGGCGGTGAAGCTTTCTTT

clone size: many
V gene: TRBV9
D gene: -
J gene: TRBJ1-3
CDR3 protein: CASSAVQEWDTIYF
CDR3 DNA: TGTGCCAGCAGCGCGGTCCAGGAGTGGGACACCATATATTTT

clone size: many
V gene: TRBV9
D gene: TRBD1
J gene: TRBJ1-2
CDR3 protein: CASSVAVGGPTYGYTF
CDR3 DNA: TGTGCCAGCAGCGTAGCGGTAGGGGGCCCAACCTATGGCTACACCTTC

clone size: many
V gene: TRBV9
D gene: -
J gene: TRBJ2-2
CDR3 protein: CASSPGTVNTGELFF
CDR3 DNA: TGTGCCAGCAGCCCAGGGACGGTGAACACCGGGGAGCTGTTTTTT

clone size: many
V gene: TRBV9
D gene: -
J gene: TRBJ2-3
CDR3 protein: CASSPRGDGGADTQYF
CDR3 DNA: TGTGCCAGCAGCCCCAGAGGGGATGGGGGAGCAGATACGCAGTATTTT

clone size: many
V gene: TRBV9
D gene: -
J gene: TRBJ2-2
CDR3 protein: CASSIRDTSTGELFF
CDR3 DNA: TGTGCCAGCAGCATACGGGACACAAGCACCGGGGAGCTGTTTTTT

clone size: -
V gene: TRBV9
D gene: -
J gene: TRBJ2-5
CDR3 protein: CASRGIGETQYF
CDR3 DNA: TGTGCCAGCAGGGGGATCGGAGAGACCCAGTACTTC

clone size: many
V gene: TRBV9
D gene: TRBD1
J gene: TRBJ2-2
CDR3 protein: CASSVGTAATGELFF
CDR3 DNA: TGTGCCAGCAGCGTTGGGACAGCCGCGACCGGGGAGCTGTTTTTT

clone size: -
V gene: TRBV9
D gene: -
J gene: TRBJ1-1
CDR3 protein: CASSVGTDQNTEAFF
CDR3 DNA: TGTGCCAGCAGCGTAGGTACAGACCAGAACACTGAAGCTTTCTTT

clone size: many
V gene: TRBV9
D gene: -
J gene: TRBJ2-5
CDR3 protein: CASSVTPEPLQTQYF
CDR3 DNA: TGTGCCAGCAGCGTAACCCCCGAGCCGCTCCAGACCCAGTACTTC

clone size: many
V gene: TRBV9
D gene: -
J gene: TRBJ1-2
CDR3 protein: CASSPGGDYGYTF
CDR3 DNA: TGTGCCAGCTCCCCCGGGGGAGACTATGGCTACACCTTC

clone size: many
V gene: TRBV9
D gene: -
J gene: TRBJ2-2
CDR3 protein: CASSVVWNTGELFF
CDR3 DNA: TGTGCCAGCAGCGTAGTTTGGAACACCGGGGAGCTGTTTTTT

clone size: many
V gene: TRBV9
D gene: TRBD2
J gene: TRBJ2-3
CDR3 protein: CASSVGLAGGDTQYF
CDR3 DNA: TGTGCCAGCAGCGTAGGACTAGCGGGGGGAGATACGCAGTATTTT

clone size: many
V gene: TRBV9
D gene: -
J gene: TRBJ2-2
CDR3 protein: CASSVDPSADRELFF
CDR3 DNA: TGTGCCAGCAGCGTAGACCCTAGCGCAGATCGGGAGCTGTTTTTT

clone size: many
V gene: TRBV9
D gene: TRBD2
J gene: TRBJ2-3
CDR3 protein: CASSVASGGDPSDTQYF
CDR3 DNA: TGTGCCAGCAGCGTAGCCAGCGGGGGGGATCCCTCAGATACGCAGTATTTT

clone size: many
V gene: TRBV9
D gene: -
J gene: TRBJ2-1
CDR3 protein: CASSVGQSGNEQFF
CDR3 DNA: TGTGCCAGCAGCGTAGGACAGAGTGGGAATGAGCAGTTCTTC

clone size: many
V gene: TRBV9
D gene: -
J gene: TRBJ2-2
CDR3 protein: CASSVVWGGELFF
CDR3 DNA: TGTGCCAGCAGCGTAGTATGGGGCGGGGAGCTGTTTTTT

clone size: many
V gene: TRBV9
D gene: -
J gene: TRBJ2-5
CDR3 protein: CASSVGRQRGETQYF
CDR3 DNA: TGTGCCAGCAGCGTAGGTCGACAGAGGGGAGAGACCCAGTACTTC

clone size: few
V gene: TRBV9
D gene: TRBD2
J gene: TRBJ2-3
CDR3 protein: CASSGPGLADTDTQYF
CDR3 DNA: TGTGCCAGCAGCGGGCCGGGACTAGCGGACACAGATACGCAGTATTTT

clone size: many
V gene: TRBV9
D gene: -
J gene: TRBJ2-3
CDR3 protein: CASSVGDATSTQYF
CDR3 DNA: TGTGCCAGCAGCGTAGGGGACGCGACTTCAACGCAGTATTTT

clone size: many
V gene: TRBV9
D gene: TRBD2
J gene: TRBJ2-3
CDR3 protein: CASSLLEGLAGSTDTQYF
CDR3 DNA: TGTGCCAGCAGCCTCCTCGAGGGGCTAGCGGGATCCACAGATACGCAGTATTTT

clone size: many
V gene: TRBV9
D gene: -
J gene: TRBJ2-1
CDR3 protein: CASSVGPGEVNEQFF
CDR3 DNA: TGTGCCAGCAGCGTAGGCCCCGGAGAGGTCAATGAGCAGTTCTTC

clone size: many
V gene: TRBV9
D gene: -
J gene: TRBJ1-5
CDR3 protein: CASSGGEENQPQHF
CDR3 DNA: TGTGCCAGCAGCGGAGGCGAGGAAAATCAGCCCCAGCATTTT

clone size: many
V gene: TRBV9
D gene: -
J gene: TRBJ2-3
CDR3 protein: CASSVEGGTSTDTQYF
CDR3 DNA: TGTGCCAGCAGCGTAGAGGGGGGTACTAGCACAGATACGCAGTATTTT

clone size: many
V gene: TRBV9
D gene: TRBD1
J gene: TRBJ2-2
CDR3 protein: CASSQGQASTGELFF
CDR3 DNA: TGTGCCAGCAGCCAGGGACAGGCCTCCACCGGGGAGCTGTTTTTT

clone size: many
V gene: TRBV9
D gene: -
J gene: TRBJ2-2
CDR3 protein: CASSVDVTGELFF
CDR3 DNA: TGTGCCAGCAGCGTAGATGTCACCGGGGAGCTGTTTTTT